A selection of T cell receptor beta chains follows, all from one sample in a study of blood T cell repertoires in COVID-19. Here immunoSEQ multiplex PCR was the method, and the copy in TCRdb shows in-frame clones only, minus some. The table shows over 70,000 clones, with 80% occurring only once. The specimen was peripheral blood. The receptors were gathered from a woman over 75 with acute or convalescent COVID-19. Each CDR3 is given with its conserved first and last residue. A D gene is named only where the DNA matches it firmly. Some rows mark clone size as missing; the rest say once, few, many or name a class of expanded clone.

TRBD2	TRBV5-6	TRBJ2-1	NA	TGTGCCAGCAGCTTGGTTGCGGGAGACTCCTACAATGAGCAGTTCTTC	CASSLVAGDSYNEQFF
NA	TRBV9	TRBJ1-6	NA	TGTGCCAGCAGCGCCGGGGAGGGCTATAATTCACCCCTCCACTTT	CASSAGEGYNSPLHF
NA	TRBV3-1/TRBV3-2	TRBJ2-2	NA	TGTGCCAGCAGCCGTATGACAGACACCGGGGAGCTGTTTTTT	CASSRMTDTGELFF
NA	TRBV6-5	TRBJ2-5	NA	TGTGCCAGCAGTTACACCCCCAGGGCCAGAGGAGAGACCCAGTACTTC	CASSYTPRARGETQYF
NA	TRBV3-1/TRBV3-2	TRBJ1-5	NA	TGTGCCAGCAGCCGGGGGGTTCAGCCCCAGCATTTT	CASSRGVQPQHF
NA	TRBV7-2	TRBJ1-6	NA	TGTGCCAGCAGCTTAGAGGGGAACTCACCCCTCCACTTT	CASSLEGNSPLHF
TRBD1	TRBV5-1	TRBJ2-2	few	TGCGCCAGCAGCTCACAGGGGACCGGGGAGCTGTTTTTT	CASSSQGTGELFF
TRBD1	TRBV29-1	TRBJ1-1	NA	TGCAGCGTTGATGGGTTGGGCCAGGGGGCGAACACTGAAGCTTTCTTT	CSVDGLGQGANTEAFF
TRBD1	TRBV6-5	TRBJ2-1	once	TGTGCCAGAACGACAGGGAATGAGCAGTTCTTC	CARTTGNEQFF
TRBD2	TRBV7-9	TRBJ2-5	NA	TGTGCCAGCAGCCTGGTCGGGGAGGGGGAGACCCAGTACTTC	CASSLVGEGETQYF